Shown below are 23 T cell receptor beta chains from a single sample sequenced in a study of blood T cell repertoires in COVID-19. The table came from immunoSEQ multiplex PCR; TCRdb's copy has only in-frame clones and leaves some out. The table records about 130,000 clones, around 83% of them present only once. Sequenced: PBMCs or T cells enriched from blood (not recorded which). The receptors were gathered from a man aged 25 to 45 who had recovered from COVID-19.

The CDR3 here is CASSLRDGYTF. For the CDR3, the DNA is TGTGCCAGCAGTCTGAGGGATGGCTACACCTTC. The chain employs TRBV12-3 or TRBV12-4 and TRBJ1-2; D call uncertain. V was clipped by 5 bases and J by 6 bases, with 7 bases between them. CDR3 length equals 11 residues.

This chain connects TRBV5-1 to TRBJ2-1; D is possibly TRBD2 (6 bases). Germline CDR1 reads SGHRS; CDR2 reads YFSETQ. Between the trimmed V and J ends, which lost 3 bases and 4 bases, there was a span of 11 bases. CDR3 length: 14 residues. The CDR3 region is CASSSGLAYNEQFF. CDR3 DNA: TGCGCCAGCAGCTCGGGACTGGCGTACAATGAGCAGTTCTTC.

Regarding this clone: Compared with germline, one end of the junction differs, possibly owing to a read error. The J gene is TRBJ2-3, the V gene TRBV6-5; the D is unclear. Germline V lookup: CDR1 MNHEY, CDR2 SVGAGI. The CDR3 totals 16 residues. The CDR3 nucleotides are TGTGCCAGCAATTACTCGAGTGGTATAATCACAGATACGCAGTATTTT. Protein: CASNYSSGIITDTQYF.

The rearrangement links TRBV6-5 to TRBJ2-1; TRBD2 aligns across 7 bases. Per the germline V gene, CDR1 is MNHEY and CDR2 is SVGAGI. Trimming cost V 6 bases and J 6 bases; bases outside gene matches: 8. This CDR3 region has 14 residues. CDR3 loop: CASRDPGGTNEQFF. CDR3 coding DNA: TGTGCCAGCAGAGATCCGGGGGGAACCAATGAGCAGTTCTTC.

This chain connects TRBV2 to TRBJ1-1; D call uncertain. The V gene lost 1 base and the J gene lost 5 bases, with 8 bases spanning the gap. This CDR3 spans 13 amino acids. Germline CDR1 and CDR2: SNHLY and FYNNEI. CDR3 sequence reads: CASSEGGRTEAFF. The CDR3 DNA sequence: TGTGCCAGCAGTGAAGGTGGTCGGACTGAAGCTTTCTTT.

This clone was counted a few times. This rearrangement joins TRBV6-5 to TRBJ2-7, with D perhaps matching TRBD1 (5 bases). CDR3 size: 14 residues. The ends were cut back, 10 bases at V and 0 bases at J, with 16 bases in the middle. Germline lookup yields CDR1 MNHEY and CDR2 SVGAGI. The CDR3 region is CAISPAGYSYEQYV. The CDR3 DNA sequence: TGTGCCATCTCCCCTGCAGGGTACTCCTACGAGCAGTACGTC.

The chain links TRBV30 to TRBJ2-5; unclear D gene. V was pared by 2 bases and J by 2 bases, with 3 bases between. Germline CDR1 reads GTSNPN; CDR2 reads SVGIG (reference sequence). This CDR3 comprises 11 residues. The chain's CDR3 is CAWSIQETQYF. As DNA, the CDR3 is TGTGCCTGGAGTATACAAGAGACCCAGTACTTC.

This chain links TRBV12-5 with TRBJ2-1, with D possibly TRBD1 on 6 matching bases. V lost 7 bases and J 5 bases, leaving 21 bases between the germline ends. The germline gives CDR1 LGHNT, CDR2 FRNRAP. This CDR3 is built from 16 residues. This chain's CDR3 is CASAPFRDAGDNEQFF. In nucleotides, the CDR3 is TGTGCTAGTGCTCCCTTCCGGGACGCAGGGGACAATGAGCAGTTCTTC.

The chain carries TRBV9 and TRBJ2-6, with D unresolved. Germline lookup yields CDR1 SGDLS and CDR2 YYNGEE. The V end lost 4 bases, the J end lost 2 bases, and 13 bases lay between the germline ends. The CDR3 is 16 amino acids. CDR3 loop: CASSPRAATGANVLTF. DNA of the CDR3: TGTGCCAGCAGCCCTCGCGCCGCCACTGGGGCCAACGTCCTGACTTTC.

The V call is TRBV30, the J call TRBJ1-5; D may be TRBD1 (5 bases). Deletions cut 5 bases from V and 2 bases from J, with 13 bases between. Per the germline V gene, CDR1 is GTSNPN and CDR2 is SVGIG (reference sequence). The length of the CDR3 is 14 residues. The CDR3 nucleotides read TGTGCCTGGGCTCATCAGGGCGGCAATCAGCCCCAGCATTTT. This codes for CAWAHQGGNQPQHF.

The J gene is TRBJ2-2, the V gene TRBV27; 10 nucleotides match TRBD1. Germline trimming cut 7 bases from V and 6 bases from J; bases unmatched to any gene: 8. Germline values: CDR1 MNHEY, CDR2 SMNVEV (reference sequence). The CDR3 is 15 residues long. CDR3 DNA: TGTGCCAGCACTCCCGGGACAGGGGTAGCCGGGGAGCTGTTTTTT. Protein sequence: CASTPGTGVAGELFF.

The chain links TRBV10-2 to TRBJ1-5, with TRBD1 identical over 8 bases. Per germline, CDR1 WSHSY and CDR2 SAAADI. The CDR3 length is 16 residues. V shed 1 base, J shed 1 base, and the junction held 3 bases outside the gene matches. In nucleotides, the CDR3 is TGCGCCAGCAGTGAGTGGACAGGGAACAGCAATCAGCCCCAGCATTTT. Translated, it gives CASSEWTGNSNQPQHF.

The CDR3 DNA reads as TGTGCCAGCAGTTCCGGTGTTGGGCAGAAACAAGAGACCCAGTACTTC. It specifies CASSSGVGQKQETQYF. The chain uses TRBV6-5 and TRBJ2-5; D remains unclear. CDR3 length equals 16 residues. Germline V gene sequence: CDR1 MNHEY, CDR2 SVGAGI. V gave up 4 bases and J gave up 2 bases, with 17 bases separating them.

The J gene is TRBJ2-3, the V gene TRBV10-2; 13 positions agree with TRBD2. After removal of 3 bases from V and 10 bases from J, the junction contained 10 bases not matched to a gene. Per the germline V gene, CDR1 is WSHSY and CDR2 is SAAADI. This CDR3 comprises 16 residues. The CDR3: CASSELAGGPPGAQYF. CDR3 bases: TGCGCCAGCAGTGAACTAGCGGGGGGGCCCCCGGGAGCGCAGTATTTT.

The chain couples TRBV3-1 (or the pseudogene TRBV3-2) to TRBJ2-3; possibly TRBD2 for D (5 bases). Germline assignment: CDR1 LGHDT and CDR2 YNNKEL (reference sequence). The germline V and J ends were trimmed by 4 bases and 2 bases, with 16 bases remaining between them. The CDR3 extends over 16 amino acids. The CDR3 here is CASSPRGYSYTDTQYF. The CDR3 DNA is TGTGCCAGCAGCCCCCGAGGGTACAGCTACACAGATACGCAGTATTTT.

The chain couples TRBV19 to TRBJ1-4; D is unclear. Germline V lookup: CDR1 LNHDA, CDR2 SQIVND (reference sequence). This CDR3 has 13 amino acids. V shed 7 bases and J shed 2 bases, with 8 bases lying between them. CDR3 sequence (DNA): TGTGCCAGTAATGGGCACACTAATGAAAAACTGTTTTTT. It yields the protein CASNGHTNEKLFF. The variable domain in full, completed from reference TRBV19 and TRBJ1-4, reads DGGITQSPKYLFRKEGQNVTLSCEQNLNHDAMYWYRQDPGQGLRLIYYSQIVNDFQKGDIAEGYSVSREKKESFPLTVTSAQKNPTAFYLCASNGHTNEKLFFGSGTQLSVL.

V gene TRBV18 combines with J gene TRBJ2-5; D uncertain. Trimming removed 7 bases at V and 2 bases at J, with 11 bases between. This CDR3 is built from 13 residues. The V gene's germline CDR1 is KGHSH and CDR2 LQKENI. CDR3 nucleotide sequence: TGTGCCAGCTTTCCGCACAGACAAGAGACCCAGTACTTC. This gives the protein CASFPHRQETQYF.

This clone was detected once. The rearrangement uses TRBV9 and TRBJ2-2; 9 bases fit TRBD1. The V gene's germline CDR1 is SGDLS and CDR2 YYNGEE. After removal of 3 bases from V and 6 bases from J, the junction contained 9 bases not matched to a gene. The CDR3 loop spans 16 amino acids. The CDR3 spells CASSGQDRGSSGELFF. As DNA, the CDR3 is TGTGCCAGCAGCGGACAGGACAGGGGCTCATCCGGGGAGCTGTTTTTT.

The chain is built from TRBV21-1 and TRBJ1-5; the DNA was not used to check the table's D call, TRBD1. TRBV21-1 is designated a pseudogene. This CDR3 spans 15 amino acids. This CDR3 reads CASSKGPPPHQPQHF. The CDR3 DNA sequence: TGTGCCAGCAGCAAAGGGCCTCCACCCCATCAGCCCCAGCATTTT.

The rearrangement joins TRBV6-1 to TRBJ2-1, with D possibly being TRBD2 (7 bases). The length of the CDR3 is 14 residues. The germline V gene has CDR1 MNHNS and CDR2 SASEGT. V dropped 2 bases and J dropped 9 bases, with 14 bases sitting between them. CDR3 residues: CASSEPGGRPEQFF. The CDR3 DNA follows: TGTGCCAGCAGTGAACCCGGGGGGCGTCCTGAGCAGTTCTTC.

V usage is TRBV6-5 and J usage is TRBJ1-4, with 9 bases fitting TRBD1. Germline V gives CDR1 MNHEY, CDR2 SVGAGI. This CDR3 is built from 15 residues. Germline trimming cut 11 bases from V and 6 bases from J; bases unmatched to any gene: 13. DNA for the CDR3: TGTGCCGCGACCCCACCGGGACAGGGTCATGAAAAACTGTTTTTT. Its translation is CAATPPGQGHEKLFF.

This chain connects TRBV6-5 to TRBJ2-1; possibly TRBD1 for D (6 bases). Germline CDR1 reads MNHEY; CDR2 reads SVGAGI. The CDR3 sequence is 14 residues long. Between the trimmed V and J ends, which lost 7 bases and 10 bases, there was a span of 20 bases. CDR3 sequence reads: CASKGRQGQTEQFF. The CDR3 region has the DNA TGTGCCAGCAAGGGCCGGCAGGGACAAACCGAGCAGTTCTTC.

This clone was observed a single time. The CDR3 DNA reads as TGTGCCAGCAGCTACGGGACTAGTGACAATGAGCAGTTCTTC. Its protein is CASSYGTSDNEQFF. V gene TRBV7-9 combines with J gene TRBJ2-1; 8 nucleotides match TRBD2. The CDR3 length is 14 residues. Germline V CDR1 and CDR2: SEHNR, FQNEAQ (reference sequence). The junction had 4 bases not matched to a gene; V was cut back by 4 bases and J by 5 bases.